This T cell receptor (beta chain) was retrieved from a study of CD4 T cells in relation to SARS-CoV-2 and coronaviruses. The assay was immunoSEQ multiplex PCR, and TCRdb's table has in-frame clones only and misses some. The sample has 55,000 to 75,000 clones; around 87% are singletons. As for this clone: Its antigen is currently unknown.

Study results and caveats: Compared with monoreactive clones, crossreactive clones showed significantly weaker SARS-CoV-2 expansion.

This CDR3 has 17 amino acids. V lost 3 bases and J lost 5; bases outside the gene matches: 10. In germline, CDR1 is LGHDT, CDR2 YNNKEL (reference sequence). Unexposed donor CD4+ T cells date from about 2011-2018, before the COVID-19 pandemic. Sequenced material: memory CD4+ T cells from PBMCs. The rearrangement uses TRBV3-1 (or the pseudogene TRBV3-2) and TRBJ1-2; TRBD1 matches 12 bases. This TCR was sampled from a human donor in good health. The CDR3 reads CASSQASGQGARYGYTF. The CDR3 DNA sequence: TGTGCCAGCAGCCAGGCCTCGGGACAGGGGGCTCGGTATGGCTACACCTTC.